This T cell receptor beta chain derives from a study of T-cell reconstitution after alpha-beta-depleted transplantation in children. Study-level results: TCRbeta diversity was high at day 60 in some patients (a result of surviving recipient T cells and thymic progenitors).

This clonotype was recorded many times. Its antigen is as yet unknown. The germline gives CDR1 MNHEY, CDR2 SVGAGI. The CDR3 runs 14 residues. V lost 3 bases and J lost 3; bases outside the gene matches: 4. The library targeted TCRbeta and was prepared with unique molecular identifiers. MiXCR, applied by TCRdb to the PCR reads, yields one record per CDR3 protein. The sample records hundreds of thousands of distinct CDR3 sequences, 10% to 15% being singletons. The chain recombines TRBV6-5 with TRBJ1-2; 7 bases map to TRBD1. Sequenced material: PBMCs, taken before TCRalphabeta/CD19-depleted stem cell transplant. This TCR came from a girl aged 2 to 9 with congenital amegakaryocytic thrombocytopenia, due to receive a stem cell transplant. The DNA of the CDR3 is TGTGCCAGCAGTTATACTACAGGGGACTATGGCTACACCTTC. Encoded protein: CASSYTTGDYGYTF.